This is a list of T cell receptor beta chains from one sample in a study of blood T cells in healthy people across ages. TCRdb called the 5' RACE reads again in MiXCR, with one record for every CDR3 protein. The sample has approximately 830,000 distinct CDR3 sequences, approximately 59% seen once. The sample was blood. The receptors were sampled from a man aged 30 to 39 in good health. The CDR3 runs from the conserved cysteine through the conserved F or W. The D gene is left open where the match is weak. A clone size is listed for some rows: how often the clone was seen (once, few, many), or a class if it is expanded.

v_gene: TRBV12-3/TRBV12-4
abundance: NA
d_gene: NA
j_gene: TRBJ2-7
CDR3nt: TGTGCCAGCAGTGCGGGACGCAGGGATTACGAGCAGTACTTC
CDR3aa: CASSAGRRDYEQYF

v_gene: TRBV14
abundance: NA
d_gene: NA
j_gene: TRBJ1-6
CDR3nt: TGTGCCAGCAGCCGCTCACTAAATTCACCCCTCCACTTT
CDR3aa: CASSRSLNSPLHF

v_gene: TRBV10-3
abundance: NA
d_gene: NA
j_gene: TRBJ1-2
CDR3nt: TGTGCCATCAGTGAGACAGGGAGGATCGACTATGGCTACACCTTC
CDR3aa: CAISETGRIDYGYTF

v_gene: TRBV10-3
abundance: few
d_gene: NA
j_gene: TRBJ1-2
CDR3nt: TGTGCCATCGAGAACACGGGGATTCAGGGTTCCAATGGCTACACCTTC
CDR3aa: CAIENTGIQGSNGYTF

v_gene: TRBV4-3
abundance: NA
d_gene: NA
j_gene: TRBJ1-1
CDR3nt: TGCGCCAGCAGCCAAGATGCTGTGAACACTGAGGCTTTCTTT
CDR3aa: CASSQDAVNTEAFF

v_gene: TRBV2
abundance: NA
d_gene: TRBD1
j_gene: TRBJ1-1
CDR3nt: TGTGCCAGGAGAGGGACAGGGCACACTGAAGCTTTCTTT
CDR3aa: CARRGTGHTEAFF

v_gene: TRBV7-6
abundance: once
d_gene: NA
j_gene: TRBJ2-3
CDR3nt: TGTGCCAGCAGCCCCACGGGGGTTGGGTTACCAGATACGCAGTATTTT
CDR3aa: CASSPTGVGLPDTQYF

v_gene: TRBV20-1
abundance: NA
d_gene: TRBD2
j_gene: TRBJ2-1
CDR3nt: TGCAGTGCTCAGACTAGCGGGGAGGTGTCCTACAATGAGCAGTTCTTC
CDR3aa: CSAQTSGEVSYNEQFF

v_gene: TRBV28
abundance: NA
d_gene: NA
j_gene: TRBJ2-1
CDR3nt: TGTGCCAGCAGCCTACTAGCTACAGAATTCGGTGAGCAGTTCTTC
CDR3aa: CASSLLATEFGEQFF

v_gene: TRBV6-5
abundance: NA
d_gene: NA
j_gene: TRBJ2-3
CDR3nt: TGTGCCAGCAGTTACTCGGGGGGGGGCCCAGATACGCAGTATTTT
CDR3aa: CASSYSGGGPDTQYF

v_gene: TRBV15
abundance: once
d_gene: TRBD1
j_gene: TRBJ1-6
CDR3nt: TGTGCCACCAGCAGAACCCTCGGACAGGGGAATTCACCCCTCCACTTT
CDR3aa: CATSRTLGQGNSPLHF

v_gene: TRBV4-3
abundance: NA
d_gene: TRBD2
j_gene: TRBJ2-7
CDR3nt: TGCGCCAGCAGCCAAGATCTCGGCGCGGGACTAGCGGGGGCCTCCTACAATGAGCAGTACTTC
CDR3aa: CASSQDLGAGLAGASYNEQYF

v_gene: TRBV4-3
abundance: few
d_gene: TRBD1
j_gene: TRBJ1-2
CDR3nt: TGCGCCAGCAGCCAAGATCCCTCTGACAGGGGGGATGGCTACACCTTC
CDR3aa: CASSQDPSDRGDGYTF

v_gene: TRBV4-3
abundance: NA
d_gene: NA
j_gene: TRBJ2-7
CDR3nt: TGCGCCAGCAGCCAAGAGCGGCAGGGGAACTACGAGCAGTACTTC
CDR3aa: CASSQERQGNYEQYF

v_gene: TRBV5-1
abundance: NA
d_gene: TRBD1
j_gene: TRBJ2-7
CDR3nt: TGCGCCAGCAGCTTGACCGAGACAGGGACCCACGAGCAGTACTTC
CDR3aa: CASSLTETGTHEQYF

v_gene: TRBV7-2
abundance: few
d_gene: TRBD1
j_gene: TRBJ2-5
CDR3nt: TGTGCCAGCAGCTTAGTGGGACAGGGGGCGGGGACCCAGTACTTC
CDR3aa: CASSLVGQGAGTQYF

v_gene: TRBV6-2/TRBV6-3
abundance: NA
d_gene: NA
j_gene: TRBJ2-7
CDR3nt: TGTGCCAGCAGTCCACCCGGGACGGGGATCTCCTACGAGCAGTACTTC
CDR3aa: CASSPPGTGISYEQYF

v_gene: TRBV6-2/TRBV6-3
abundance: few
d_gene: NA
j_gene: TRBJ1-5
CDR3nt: TGTGCCAGCACCAATCGGCTCCAGGGCAATCAGCCCCAGCATTTT
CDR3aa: CASTNRLQGNQPQHF

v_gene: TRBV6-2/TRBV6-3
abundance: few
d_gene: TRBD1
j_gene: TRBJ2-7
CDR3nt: TGTGCCAGCAGTGACAGGGGGAATTTGGACGAGCAGTACTTC
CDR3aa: CASSDRGNLDEQYF

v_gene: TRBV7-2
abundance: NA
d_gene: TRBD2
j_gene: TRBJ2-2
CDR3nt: TGTGCCAGCAGCTTTTTGACTAGCGTCGTCACCGGGGAGCTGTTTTTT
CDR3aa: CASSFLTSVVTGELFF

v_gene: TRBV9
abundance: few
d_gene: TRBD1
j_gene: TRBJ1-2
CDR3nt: TGTGCCAGCAGCGTTAAGACAGGGGACTATGGCTACACCTTC
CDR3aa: CASSVKTGDYGYTF

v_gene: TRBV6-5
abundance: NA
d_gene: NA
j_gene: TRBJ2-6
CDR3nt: TGTGCCAGCAGTTACTCCCCATCGAGCTCTGGGGCCAACGTCCCGACTTTC
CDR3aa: CASSYSPSSSGANVPTF

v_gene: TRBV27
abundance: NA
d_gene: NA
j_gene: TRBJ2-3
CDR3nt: TGTGCCAGCAGTTTATGGTTCACAGATACGCAGTATTTT
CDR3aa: CASSLWFTDTQYF